This T cell receptor (beta chain) was recorded in a study of T-cell reconstitution after alpha-beta-depleted transplantation in children. TCRbeta library construction was performed incorporating unique molecular identifiers. TCRdb independently ran MiXCR on the PCR reads; one entry per CDR3 protein. The repertoire holds around 380,000 distinct CDR3 sequences, with about a tenth as singletons. This clonotype was counted only a few times. The V gene's germline CDR1 is DFQATT and CDR2 SNEGSKA (reference sequence). V was pared by 7 bases and J by 3 bases, with 5 bases of the junction left unmatched. There are 13 residues in the CDR3.

The sequence was collected from a human donor who donated a stem cell graft to a child with acute myeloid leukemia. Material: PBMCs from the stem cell graft donor, obtained from the stem cell graft. J is TRBJ1-4 and V is TRBV20-1; 7 bases are a match to TRBD1. CDR3 in amino acids: CSVVGQSNEKLFF. Here the CDR3 DNA reads TGCAGTGTTGTGGGACAGTCTAATGAAAAACTGTTTTTT.